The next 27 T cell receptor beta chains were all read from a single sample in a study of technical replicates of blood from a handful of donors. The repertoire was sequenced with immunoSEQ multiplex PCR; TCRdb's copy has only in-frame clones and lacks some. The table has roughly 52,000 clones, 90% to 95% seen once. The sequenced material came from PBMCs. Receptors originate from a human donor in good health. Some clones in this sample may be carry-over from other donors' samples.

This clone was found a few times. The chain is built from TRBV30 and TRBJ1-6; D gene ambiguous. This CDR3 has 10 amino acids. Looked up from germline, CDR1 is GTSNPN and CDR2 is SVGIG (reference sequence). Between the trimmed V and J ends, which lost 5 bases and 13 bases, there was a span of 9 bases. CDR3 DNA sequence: TGTGCCTGGGGCCTTTGGCCCCTCCACTTT. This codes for CAWGLWPLHF.

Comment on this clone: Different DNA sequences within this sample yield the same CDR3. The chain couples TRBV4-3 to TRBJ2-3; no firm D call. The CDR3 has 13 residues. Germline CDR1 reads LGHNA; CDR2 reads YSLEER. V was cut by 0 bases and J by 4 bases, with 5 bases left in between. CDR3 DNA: TGCGCCAGCAGCCAAGAGAGGCCAGATACGCAGTATTTT. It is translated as CASSQERPDTQYF.

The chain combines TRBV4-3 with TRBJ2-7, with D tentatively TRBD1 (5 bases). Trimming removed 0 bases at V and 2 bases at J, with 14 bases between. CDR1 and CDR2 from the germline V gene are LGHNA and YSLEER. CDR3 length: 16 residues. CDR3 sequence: CASSQDRAGLAYEQYF. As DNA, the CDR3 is TGCGCCAGCAGCCAAGATCGAGCAGGGTTAGCCTACGAGCAGTACTTC.

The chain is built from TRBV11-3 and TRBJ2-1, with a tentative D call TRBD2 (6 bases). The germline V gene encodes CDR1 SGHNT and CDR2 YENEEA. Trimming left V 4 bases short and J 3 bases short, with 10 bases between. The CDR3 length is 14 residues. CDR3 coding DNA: TGTGCCAGCAGCTCGGGGGATTTCTACAATGAGCAGTTCTTC. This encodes CASSSGDFYNEQFF. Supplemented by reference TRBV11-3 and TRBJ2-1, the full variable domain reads EAGVVQSPRYKIIEKKQPVAFWCNPISGHNTLYWYLQNLGQGPELLIRYENEEAVDDSQLPKDRFSAERLKGVDSTLKIQPAELGDSAVYLCASSSGDFYNEQFFGPGTRLTVL.

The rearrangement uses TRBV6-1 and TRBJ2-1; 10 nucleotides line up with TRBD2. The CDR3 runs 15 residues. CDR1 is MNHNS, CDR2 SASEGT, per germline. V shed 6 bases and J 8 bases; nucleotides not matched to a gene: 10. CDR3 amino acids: CASSARSGGADEQFF. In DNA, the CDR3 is TGTGCCAGCAGCGCGAGGAGCGGGGGGGCGGATGAGCAGTTCTTC.

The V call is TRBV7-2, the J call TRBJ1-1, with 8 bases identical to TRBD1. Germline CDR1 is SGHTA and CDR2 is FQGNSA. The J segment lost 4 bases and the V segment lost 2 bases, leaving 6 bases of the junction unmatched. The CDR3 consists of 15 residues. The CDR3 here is CASSLPRTGSTEAFF. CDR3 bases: TGTGCCAGCAGCTTACCCCGGACAGGGAGCACTGAAGCTTTCTTT. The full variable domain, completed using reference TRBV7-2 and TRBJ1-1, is GAGVSQSPSNKVTEKGKDVELRCDPISGHTALYWYRQSLGQGLEFLIYFQGNSAPDKSGLPSDRFSAERTGGSVSTLTIQRTQQEDSAVYLCASSLPRTGSTEAFFGQGTRLTVV.

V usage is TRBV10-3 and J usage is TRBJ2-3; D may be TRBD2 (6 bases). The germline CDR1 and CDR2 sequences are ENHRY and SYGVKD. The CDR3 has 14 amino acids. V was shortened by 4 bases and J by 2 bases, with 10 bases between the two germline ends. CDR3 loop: CAISATRTTDTQYF. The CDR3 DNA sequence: TGTGCCATCAGTGCGACTAGAACCACAGATACGCAGTATTTT.

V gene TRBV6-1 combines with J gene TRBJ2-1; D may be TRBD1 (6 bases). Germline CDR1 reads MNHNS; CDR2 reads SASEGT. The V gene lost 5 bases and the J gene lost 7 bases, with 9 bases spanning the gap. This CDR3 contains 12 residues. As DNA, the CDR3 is TGTGCCAGCAGTACAACAGGGAATGAGCAGTTCTTC. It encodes CASSTTGNEQFF.

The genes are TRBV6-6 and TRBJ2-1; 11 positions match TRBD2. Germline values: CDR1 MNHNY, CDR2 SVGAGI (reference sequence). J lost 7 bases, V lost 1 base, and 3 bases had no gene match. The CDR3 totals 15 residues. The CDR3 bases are TGTGCCAGCAGTTACTTGGCTAGCGGGAGGAATGAGCAGTTCTTC. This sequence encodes CASSYLASGRNEQFF.

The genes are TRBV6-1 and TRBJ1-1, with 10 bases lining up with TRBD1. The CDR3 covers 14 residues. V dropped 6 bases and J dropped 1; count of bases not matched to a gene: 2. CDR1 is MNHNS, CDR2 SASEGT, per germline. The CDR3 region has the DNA TGTGCCAGCAGAGGGACAGGGGAGAACACTGAAGCTTTCTTT. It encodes CASRGTGENTEAFF.

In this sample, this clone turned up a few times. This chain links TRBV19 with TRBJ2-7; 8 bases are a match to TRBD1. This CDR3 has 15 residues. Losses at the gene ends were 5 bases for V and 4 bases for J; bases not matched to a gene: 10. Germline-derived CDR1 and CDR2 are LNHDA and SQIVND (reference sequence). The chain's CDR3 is CASSPPGGAVYEQYF. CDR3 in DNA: TGTGCCAGTAGTCCCCCAGGGGGCGCTGTATACGAGCAGTACTTC.

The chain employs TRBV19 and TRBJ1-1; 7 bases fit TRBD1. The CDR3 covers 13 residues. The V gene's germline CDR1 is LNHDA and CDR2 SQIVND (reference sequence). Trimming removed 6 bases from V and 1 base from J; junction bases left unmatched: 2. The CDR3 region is CASRTGSNTEAFF. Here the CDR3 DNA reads TGTGCCAGTAGGACAGGGTCGAACACTGAAGCTTTCTTT.

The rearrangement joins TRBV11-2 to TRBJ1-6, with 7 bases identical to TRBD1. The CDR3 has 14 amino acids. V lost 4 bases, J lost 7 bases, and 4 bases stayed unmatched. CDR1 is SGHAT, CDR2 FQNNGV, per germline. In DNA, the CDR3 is TGTGCCAGCAGCTACAGGGGACGGAATTCACCCCTCCACTTT. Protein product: CASSYRGRNSPLHF.

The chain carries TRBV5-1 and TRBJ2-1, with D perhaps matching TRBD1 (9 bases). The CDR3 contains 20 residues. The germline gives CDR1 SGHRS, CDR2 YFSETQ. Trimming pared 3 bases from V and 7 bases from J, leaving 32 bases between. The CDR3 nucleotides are TGCGCCAGCAGCTCAACCGGGACAGGGTATACGGGAGGGCTCTTTAATGAGCAGTTCTTC. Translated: CASSSTGTGYTGGLFNEQFF.

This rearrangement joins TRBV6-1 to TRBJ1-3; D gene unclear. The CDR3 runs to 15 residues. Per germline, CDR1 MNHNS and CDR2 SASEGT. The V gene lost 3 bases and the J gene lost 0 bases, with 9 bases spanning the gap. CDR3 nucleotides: TGTGCCAGCAGTGATCTCTTCAGCTCTGGAAACACCATATATTTT. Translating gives CASSDLFSSGNTIYF.

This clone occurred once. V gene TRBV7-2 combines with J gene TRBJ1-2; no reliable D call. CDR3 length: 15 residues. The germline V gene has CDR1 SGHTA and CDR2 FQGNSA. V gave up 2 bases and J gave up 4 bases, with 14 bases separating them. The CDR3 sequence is CASSLNRQDIYGYTF. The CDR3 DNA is TGTGCCAGCAGCTTAAACCGCCAGGATATCTATGGCTACACCTTC. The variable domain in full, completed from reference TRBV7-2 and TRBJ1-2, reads GAGVSQSPSNKVTEKGKDVELRCDPISGHTALYWYRQSLGQGLEFLIYFQGNSAPDKSGLPSDRFSAERTGGSVSTLTIQRTQQEDSAVYLCASSLNRQDIYGYTFGSGTRLTVV.

DNA for the CDR3: TGCGCCAGCAGCCCCAGAGCGTCCAACGAGCAGTACTTC. Amino acids: CASSPRASNEQYF. This chain joins TRBV5-1 and TRBJ2-7, with D uncertain. From germline, CDR1 is SGHRS and CDR2 YFSETQ. The length of the CDR3 is 13 residues. V was clipped by 4 bases and J by 5 bases, with 13 bases between them. The full variable domain, with the rest looked up from reference TRBV5-1 and TRBJ2-7, is KAGVTQTPRYLIKTRGQQVTLSCSPISGHRSVSWYQQTPGQGLQFLFEYFSETQRNKGNFPGRFSGRQFSNSRSEMNVSTLELGDSALYLCASSPRASNEQYFGPGTRLTVT.

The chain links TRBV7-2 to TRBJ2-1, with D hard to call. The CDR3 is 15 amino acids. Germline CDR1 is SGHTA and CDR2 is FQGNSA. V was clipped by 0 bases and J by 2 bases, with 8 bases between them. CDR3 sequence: CASSLAARTYNEQFF. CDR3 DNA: TGTGCCAGCAGCTTAGCCGCGAGGACCTACAATGAGCAGTTCTTC.

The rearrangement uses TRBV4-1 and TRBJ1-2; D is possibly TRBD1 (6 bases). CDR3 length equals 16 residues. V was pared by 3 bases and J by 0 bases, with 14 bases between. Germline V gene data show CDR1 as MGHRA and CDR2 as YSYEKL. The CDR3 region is CASSQSQGQANYGYTF. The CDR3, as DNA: TGCGCCAGCAGCCAGTCGCAGGGACAAGCTAACTATGGCTACACCTTC.

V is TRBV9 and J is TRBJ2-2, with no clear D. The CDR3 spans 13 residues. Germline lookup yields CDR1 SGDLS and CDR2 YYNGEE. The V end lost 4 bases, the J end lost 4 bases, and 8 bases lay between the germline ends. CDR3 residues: CASSPHSTGELFF. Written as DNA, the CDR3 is TGTGCCAGCAGCCCCCACAGCACCGGGGAGCTGTTTTTT.

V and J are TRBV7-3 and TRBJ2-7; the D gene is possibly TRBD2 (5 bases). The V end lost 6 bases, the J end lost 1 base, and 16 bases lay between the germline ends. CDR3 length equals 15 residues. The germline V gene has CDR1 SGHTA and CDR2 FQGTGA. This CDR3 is CASSNKPGNSYEQYF. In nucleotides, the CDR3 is TGTGCCAGCAGTAATAAGCCGGGGAATTCCTACGAGCAGTACTTC.

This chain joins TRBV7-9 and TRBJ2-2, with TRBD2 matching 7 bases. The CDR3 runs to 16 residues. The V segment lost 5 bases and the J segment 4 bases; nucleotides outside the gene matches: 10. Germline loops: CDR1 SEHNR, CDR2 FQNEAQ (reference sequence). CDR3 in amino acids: CASSHWGGSGTGELFF. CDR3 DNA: TGTGCCAGCAGCCACTGGGGGGGTTCGGGCACCGGGGAGCTGTTTTTT.

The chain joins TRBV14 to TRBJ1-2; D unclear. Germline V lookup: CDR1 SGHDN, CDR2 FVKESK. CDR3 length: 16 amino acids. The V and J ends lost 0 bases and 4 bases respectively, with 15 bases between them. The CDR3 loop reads CASSQEGVGSVYGYTF. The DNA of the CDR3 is TGTGCCAGCAGCCAAGAAGGCGTCGGGTCGGTCTATGGCTACACCTTC.

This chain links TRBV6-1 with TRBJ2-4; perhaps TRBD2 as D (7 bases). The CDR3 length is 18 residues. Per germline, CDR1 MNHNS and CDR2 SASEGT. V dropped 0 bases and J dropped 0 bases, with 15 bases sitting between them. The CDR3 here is CASSEAGGALVAKNIQYF. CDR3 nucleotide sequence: TGTGCCAGCAGTGAAGCGGGGGGGGCGTTGGTAGCCAAAAACATTCAGTACTTC.

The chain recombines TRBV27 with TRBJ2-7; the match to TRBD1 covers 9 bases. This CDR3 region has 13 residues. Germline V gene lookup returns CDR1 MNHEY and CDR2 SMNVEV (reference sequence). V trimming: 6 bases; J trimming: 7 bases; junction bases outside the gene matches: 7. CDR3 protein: CASRAAGTGEQYF. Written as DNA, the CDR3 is TGTGCCAGCAGAGCCGCCGGGACAGGGGAGCAGTACTTC.

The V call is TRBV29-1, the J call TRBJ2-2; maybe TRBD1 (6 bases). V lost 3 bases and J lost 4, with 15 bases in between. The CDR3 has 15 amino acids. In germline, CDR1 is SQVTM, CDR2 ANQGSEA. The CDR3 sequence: CSVEGDTRATGELFF. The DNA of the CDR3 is TGCAGCGTTGAGGGGGACACCAGAGCCACCGGGGAGCTGTTTTTT.

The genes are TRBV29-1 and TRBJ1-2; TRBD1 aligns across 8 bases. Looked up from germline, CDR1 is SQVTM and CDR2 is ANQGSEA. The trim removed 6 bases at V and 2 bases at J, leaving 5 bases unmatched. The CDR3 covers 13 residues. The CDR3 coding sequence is TGCAGCGTAACTCAGGGGGCGAACTATGGCTACACCTTC. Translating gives CSVTQGANYGYTF.